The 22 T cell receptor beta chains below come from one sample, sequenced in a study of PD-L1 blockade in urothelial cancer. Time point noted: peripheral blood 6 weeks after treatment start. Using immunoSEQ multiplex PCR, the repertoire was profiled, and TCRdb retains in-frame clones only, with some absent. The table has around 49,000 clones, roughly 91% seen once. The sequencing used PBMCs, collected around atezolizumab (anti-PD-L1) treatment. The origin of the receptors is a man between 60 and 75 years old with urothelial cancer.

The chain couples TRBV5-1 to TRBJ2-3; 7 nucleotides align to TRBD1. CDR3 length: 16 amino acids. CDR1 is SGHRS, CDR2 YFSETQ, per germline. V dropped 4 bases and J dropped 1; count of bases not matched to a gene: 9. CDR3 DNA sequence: TGCGCCAGCAGCCCCCAGGGGGTTTCTGGCACAGATACGCAGTATTTT. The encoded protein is CASSPQGVSGTDTQYF.

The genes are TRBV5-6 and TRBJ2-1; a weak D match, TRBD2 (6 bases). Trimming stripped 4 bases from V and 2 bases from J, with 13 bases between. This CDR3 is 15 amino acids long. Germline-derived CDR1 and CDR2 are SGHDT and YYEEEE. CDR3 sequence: CASSLRLVPYNEQFF. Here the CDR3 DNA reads TGTGCCAGCAGCCTAAGACTAGTCCCCTACAATGAGCAGTTCTTC.

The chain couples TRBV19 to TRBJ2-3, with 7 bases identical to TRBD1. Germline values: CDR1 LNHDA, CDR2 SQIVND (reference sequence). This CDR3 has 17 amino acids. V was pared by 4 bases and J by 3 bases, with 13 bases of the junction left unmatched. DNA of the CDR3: TGTGCCAGTAGTAGGCAAAGGGACAGCTTATCTACAGATACGCAGTATTTT. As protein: CASSRQRDSLSTDTQYF.

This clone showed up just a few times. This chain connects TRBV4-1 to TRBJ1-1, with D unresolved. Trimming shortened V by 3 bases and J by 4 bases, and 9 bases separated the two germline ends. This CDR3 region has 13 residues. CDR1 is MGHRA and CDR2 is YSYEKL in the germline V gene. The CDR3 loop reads CASSHPYSTEAFF. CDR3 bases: TGCGCCAGCAGCCACCCTTACAGCACTGAAGCTTTCTTT.

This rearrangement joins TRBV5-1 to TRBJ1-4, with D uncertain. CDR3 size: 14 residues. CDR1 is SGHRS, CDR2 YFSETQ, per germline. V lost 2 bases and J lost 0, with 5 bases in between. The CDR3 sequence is CASSLTSTNEKLFF. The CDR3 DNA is TGCGCCAGCAGCTTAACTTCAACTAATGAAAAACTGTTTTTT.

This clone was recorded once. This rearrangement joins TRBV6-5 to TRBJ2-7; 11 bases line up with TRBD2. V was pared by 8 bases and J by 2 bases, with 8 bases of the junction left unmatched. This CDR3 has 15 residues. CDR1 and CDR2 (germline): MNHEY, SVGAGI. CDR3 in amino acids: CASWSGTSGTYEQYF. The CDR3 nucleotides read TGTGCCAGCTGGTCCGGGACTAGCGGCACCTACGAGCAGTACTTC.

CDR3 residues: CASRLQGPSTDTQYF. CDR3 nucleotide sequence: TGTGCCAGCAGGCTACAGGGGCCCAGCACAGATACGCAGTATTTT. The chain links TRBV6-5 to TRBJ2-3; 7 nucleotides align to TRBD1. V trimming: 6 bases; J trimming: 0 bases; junction bases outside the gene matches: 6. This CDR3 region has 15 residues. The V gene's germline CDR1 is MNHEY and CDR2 SVGAGI.

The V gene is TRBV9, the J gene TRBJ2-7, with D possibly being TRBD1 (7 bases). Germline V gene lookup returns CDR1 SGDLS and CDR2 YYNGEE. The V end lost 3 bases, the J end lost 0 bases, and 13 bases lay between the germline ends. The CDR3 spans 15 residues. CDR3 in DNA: TGTGCCAGCAGCGAGGGGGCGGGGCCCTCCTACGAGCAGTACTTC. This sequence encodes CASSEGAGPSYEQYF.

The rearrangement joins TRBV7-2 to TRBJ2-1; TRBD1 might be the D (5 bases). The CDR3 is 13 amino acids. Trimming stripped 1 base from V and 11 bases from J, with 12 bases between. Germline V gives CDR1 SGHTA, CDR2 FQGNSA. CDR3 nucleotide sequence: TGTGCCAGCAGCTTAGGACCAAGGGGCAAGCAGTTCTTC. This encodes CASSLGPRGKQFF.

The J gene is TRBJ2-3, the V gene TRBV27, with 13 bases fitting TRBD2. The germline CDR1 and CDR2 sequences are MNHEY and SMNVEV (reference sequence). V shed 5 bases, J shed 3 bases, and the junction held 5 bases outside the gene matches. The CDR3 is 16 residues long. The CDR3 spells CASSRTSGRGTDTQYF. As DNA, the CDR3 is TGTGCCAGCAGTCGGACTAGCGGGAGAGGTACAGATACGCAGTATTTT.

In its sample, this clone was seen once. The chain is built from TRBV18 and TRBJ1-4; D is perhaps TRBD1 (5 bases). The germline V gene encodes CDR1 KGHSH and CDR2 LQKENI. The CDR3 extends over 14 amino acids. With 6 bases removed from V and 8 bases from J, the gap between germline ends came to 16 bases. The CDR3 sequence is CASSLTRDSEKLFF. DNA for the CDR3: TGTGCCAGCTCCCTCACCAGGGACTCCGAAAAACTGTTTTTT.

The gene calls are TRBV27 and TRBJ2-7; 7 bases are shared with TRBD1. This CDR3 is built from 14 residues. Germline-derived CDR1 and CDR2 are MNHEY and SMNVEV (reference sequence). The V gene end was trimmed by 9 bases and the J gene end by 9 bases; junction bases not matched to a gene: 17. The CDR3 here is CASWTGHAEGGQYF. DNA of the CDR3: TGTGCCAGTTGGACAGGCCACGCGGAAGGCGGGCAGTACTTC.

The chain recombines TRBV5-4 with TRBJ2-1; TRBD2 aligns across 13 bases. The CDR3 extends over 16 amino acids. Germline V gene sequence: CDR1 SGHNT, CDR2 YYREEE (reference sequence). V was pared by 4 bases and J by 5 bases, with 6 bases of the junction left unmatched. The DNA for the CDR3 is TGTGCCAGCAGCGTCCGGACTAGCGGGAGACACAATGAGCAGTTCTTC. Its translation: CASSVRTSGRHNEQFF.

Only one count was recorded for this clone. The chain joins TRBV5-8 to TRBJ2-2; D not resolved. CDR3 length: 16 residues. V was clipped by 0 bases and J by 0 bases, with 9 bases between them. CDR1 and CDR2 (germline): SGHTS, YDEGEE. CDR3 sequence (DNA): TGTGCCAGCAGCTTGGCACGGAGCGCGAACACCGGGGAGCTGTTTTTT. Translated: CASSLARSANTGELFF.

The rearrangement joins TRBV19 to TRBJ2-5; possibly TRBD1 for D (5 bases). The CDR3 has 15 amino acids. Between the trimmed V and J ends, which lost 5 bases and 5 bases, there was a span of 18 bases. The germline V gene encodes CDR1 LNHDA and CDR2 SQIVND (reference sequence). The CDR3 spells CASSARYQGGETQYF. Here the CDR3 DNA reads TGTGCCAGTAGTGCGAGGTATCAGGGTGGGGAGACCCAGTACTTC. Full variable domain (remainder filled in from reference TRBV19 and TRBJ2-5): DGGITQSPKYLFRKEGQNVTLSCEQNLNHDAMYWYRQDPGQGLRLIYYSQIVNDFQKGDIAEGYSVSREKKESFPLTVTSAQKNPTAFYLCASSARYQGGETQYFGPGTRLLVL.

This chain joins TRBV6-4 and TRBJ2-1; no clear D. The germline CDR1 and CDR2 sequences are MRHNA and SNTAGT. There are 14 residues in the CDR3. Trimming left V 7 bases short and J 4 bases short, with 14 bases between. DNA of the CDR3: TGTGCCAGCAAGCCTAGTGGCCAATACAATGAGCAGTTCTTC. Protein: CASKPSGQYNEQFF.

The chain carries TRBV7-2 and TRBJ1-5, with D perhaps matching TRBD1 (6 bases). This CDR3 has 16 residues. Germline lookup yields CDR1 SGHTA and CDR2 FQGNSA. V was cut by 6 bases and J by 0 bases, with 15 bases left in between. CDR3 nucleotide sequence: TGTGCCAGCAGGCAACAGGGATCCAGTAGCAATCAGCCCCAGCATTTT. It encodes CASRQQGSSSNQPQHF.

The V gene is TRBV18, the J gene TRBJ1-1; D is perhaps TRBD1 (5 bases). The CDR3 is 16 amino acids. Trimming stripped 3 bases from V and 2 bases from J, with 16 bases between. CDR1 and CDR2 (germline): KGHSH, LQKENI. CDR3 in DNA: TGTGCCAGCTCACCCACAGGACAAAATAGCAACACTGAAGCTTTCTTT. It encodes CASSPTGQNSNTEAFF. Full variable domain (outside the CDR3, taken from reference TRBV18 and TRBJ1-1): NAGVMQNPRHLVRRRGQEARLRCSPMKGHSHVYWYRQLPEEGLKFMVYLQKENIIDESGMPKERFSAEFPKEGPSILRIQQVVRGDSAAYFCASSPTGQNSNTEAFFGQGTRLTVV.

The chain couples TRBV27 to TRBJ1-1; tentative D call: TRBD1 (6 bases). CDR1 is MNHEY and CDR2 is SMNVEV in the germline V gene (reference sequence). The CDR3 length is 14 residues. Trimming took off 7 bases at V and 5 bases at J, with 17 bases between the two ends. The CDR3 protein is CASTSGGLGTEAFF. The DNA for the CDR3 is TGTGCCAGCACCTCGGGGGGGCTGGGAACTGAAGCTTTCTTT.

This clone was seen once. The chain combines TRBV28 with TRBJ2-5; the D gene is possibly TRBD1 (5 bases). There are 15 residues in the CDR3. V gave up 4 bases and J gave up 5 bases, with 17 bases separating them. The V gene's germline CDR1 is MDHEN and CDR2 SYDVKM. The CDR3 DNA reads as TGTGCCAGCAGTTCCTTTAGTCGGACACAGGAGACCCAGTACTTC. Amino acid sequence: CASSSFSRTQETQYF.

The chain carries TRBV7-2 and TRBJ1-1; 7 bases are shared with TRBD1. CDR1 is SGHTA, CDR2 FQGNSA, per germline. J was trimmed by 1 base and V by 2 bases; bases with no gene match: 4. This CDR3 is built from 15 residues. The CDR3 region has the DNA TGTGCCAGCAGCTTATTTTCAGGGGGGAACACTGAAGCTTTCTTT. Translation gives CASSLFSGGNTEAFF.

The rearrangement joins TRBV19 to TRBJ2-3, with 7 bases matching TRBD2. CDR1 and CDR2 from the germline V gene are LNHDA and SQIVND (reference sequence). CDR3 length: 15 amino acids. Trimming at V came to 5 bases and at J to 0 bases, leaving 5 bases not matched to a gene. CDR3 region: CASSPRGLSTDTQYF. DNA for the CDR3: TGTGCCAGTAGTCCGAGGGGACTAAGCACAGATACGCAGTATTTT.